In its sample, the clone carrying this TCR beta chain was seen a few times. The data belong to a study of tumor-infiltrating lymphocytes in primary liver carcinoma. Study in general: Stage T1-T3 N0M0 tumors measured about 4.2 to 10 cm at most. Roughly 3.65 to 7.5 million productive TCRbeta reads were obtained per sample, with similar numbers across tissue types.

Investigators took RNA and DNA out together from roughly 21-30 mg of unsorted bulk tissue. Tumors were each sampled at five separate regions. The length of the CDR3 is 14 residues. The germline V gene has CDR1 SGDLS and CDR2 YYNGEE. V was shortened by 0 bases and J by 4 bases, with 10 bases between the two germline ends. With roughly 500 ng total RNA as template and a constant-region primer, TCR beta cDNA was made. ARM-PCR was slightly modified, and three nested multiplex PCR rounds with it gave rise to the TCR beta libraries. Use of TRBV1-TRBV30 forward primers with a C-beta reverse primer characterized the first two PCR rounds, which lasted about 9 cycles each. TCRdb analysed the multiplex PCR reads with MiXCR anew, one entry per CDR3 protein. This table has fewer than 75,000 distinct CDR3 sequences, 70% to 85% appearing once.

The source is a man aged 40-49 years with primary liver carcinoma and hepatitis B virus infection. Sequencing input: liver tumor tissue from sampling region 2. Subset meaning: tumor region T2, inferior pole. This chain joins TRBV9 and TRBJ1-2; D remains ambiguous. This chain's CDR3 is CASSVGRAAYGYTF. The CDR3 nucleotides read TGTGCCAGCAGCGTAGGACGGGCAGCCTATGGCTACACCTTC.